The source of this T cell receptor beta chain is a study of early T cells in non-severe SARS-CoV-2 infection. The study's findings and limits: In VDJdb matching, anti-spike CD8 responses were favored while private and CD4 specificities went missing.

This clonotype was seen many times. Its matching antigen is unknown. One entry per CDR3 protein, called by TCRdb with MiXCR from the 5' RACE reads. Here the sample spans approximately 70,000 distinct CDR3 sequences, about 13% being singletons. Sequencing used whole blood. The sequence was collected from an adult who was a healthcare worker with PCR-confirmed SARS-CoV-2 infection or an uninfected control (not recorded which).

The DNA for the CDR3 is TGTGCCACCAGACTGGGCCCGAACACTGAAGCTTTCTTT. Residues: CATRLGPNTEAFF. V gene TRBV24-1 combines with J gene TRBJ1-1; D is undetermined. The CDR3 runs 13 residues. Germline loops: CDR1 KGHDR, CDR2 SFDVKD. V lost 7 bases and J lost 1, with 9 bases in between.